These T cell receptor beta chains were read from a single sample in a study of cytomegalovirus exposure and HLA in healthy donors. Clones were sequenced by immunoSEQ multiplex PCR, and TCRdb holds only the in-frame ones, with some missing. Of approximately 110,000 clones listed, less than 80% are singletons. Sequencing input: PBMCs. These receptors came from a man under 40 in good health and CMV-seronegative. The conserved cysteine and the conserved F or W are not part of the CDR3 here.

CDR3 protein: ASSFLTGGNTIY
V gene: TRBV7-2
J gene: TRBJ1-3
CDR3 length: 12

CDR3 protein: ASSILGGNQPQH
V gene: TRBV19
J gene: TRBJ1-5
CDR3 length: 12

CDR3 protein: ASSPFSGTGKIRKGDTEAF
V gene: TRBV18
J gene: TRBJ1-1
CDR3 length: 19

CDR3 protein: ASSPSSGGITQY
V gene: TRBV2
J gene: TRBJ2-5
CDR3 length: 12

CDR3 protein: ASRKGQMNTEAF
V gene: TRBV19
J gene: TRBJ1-1
CDR3 length: 12

CDR3 protein: ASRPGGLNTEAF
V gene: TRBV19
J gene: TRBJ1-1
CDR3 length: 12

CDR3 protein: ASSLGGQAYEQY
V gene: TRBV5-6
J gene: TRBJ2-7
CDR3 length: 12

CDR3 protein: ASSSPRSTEAF
V gene: TRBV7-9
J gene: TRBJ1-1
CDR3 length: 11

CDR3 protein: ASSRDGTEAF
V gene: TRBV18
J gene: TRBJ1-1
CDR3 length: 10

CDR3 protein: ASSQDLGNTEAF
V gene: TRBV4-3
J gene: TRBJ1-1
CDR3 length: 12

CDR3 protein: AIRWDRDNRGAF
V gene: TRBV10-3
J gene: TRBJ1-1
CDR3 length: 12

CDR3 protein: ATTPWTSGNTGELF
V gene: TRBV19
J gene: TRBJ2-2
CDR3 length: 14

CDR3 protein: ASSQYTEAF
V gene: TRBV6-5
J gene: TRBJ1-1
CDR3 length: 9

CDR3 protein: ATLRAGSVEQF
V gene: TRBV19
J gene: TRBJ2-1
CDR3 length: 11

CDR3 protein: ASSLEGDRNTEAF
V gene: TRBV11-2
J gene: TRBJ1-1
CDR3 length: 13

CDR3 protein: ASTFSGRVSYNEQF
V gene: TRBV5-1
J gene: TRBJ2-1
CDR3 length: 14

CDR3 protein: ASSQTTGGGGKTQY
V gene: TRBV4-3
J gene: TRBJ2-5
CDR3 length: 14

CDR3 protein: ASSQSLPGQGYEQY
V gene: TRBV18
J gene: TRBJ2-7
CDR3 length: 14

CDR3 protein: ASRLRDFRRGQNIQY
V gene: TRBV28
J gene: TRBJ2-4
CDR3 length: 15

CDR3 protein: ASSETSGSGNEQF
V gene: TRBV6-4
J gene: TRBJ2-1
CDR3 length: 13

CDR3 protein: ASSQNHRAGTEAF
V gene: TRBV7-9
J gene: TRBJ1-1
CDR3 length: 13

CDR3 protein: ASSLASDTRAF
V gene: TRBV5-4
J gene: TRBJ1-1
CDR3 length: 11